This TCR beta chain was observed in a study of T cells in localized non-small cell lung cancer. Clones were read by immunoSEQ multiplex PCR, and TCRdb kept only the in-frame ones, dropping some. The sample shows over 65,000 clones, 65% to 85% of them seen only once. General observations from the study: Sequencing was limited to one tumor region, leaving the possibility of heterogeneity open.

Germline CDR1 reads MGHRA; CDR2 reads YSYEKL. The length of the CDR3 is 18 residues. V gave up 0 bases and J gave up 0 bases, with 17 bases separating them. A word on this clone: What it binds is unknown.

The sequence was obtained from a female donor over 55 with stage I lung adenocarcinoma. Here the sequenced sample was peripheral blood, taken before any cancer treatment. The chain employs TRBV4-1 and TRBJ1-2; no reliable D call. The CDR3 DNA sequence: TGCGCCAGCAGCCAAGAAATTTTTAAAAGAGACTCTAACTATGGCTACACCTTC. This gives the protein CASSQEIFKRDSNYGYTF.